This record looks at one T cell receptor beta chain sequence and its context. These data belong to a study of cytomegalovirus exposure and HLA in healthy donors. The PCR used 60 Vbeta and 13 Jbeta primers. The method was immunoSEQ multiplex PCR; TCRdb's version includes in-frame clones alone and lacks a portion of them. The table lists about 120,000 clones, roughly 76% of them singletons. With V trimmed by 4 bases and J by 10 bases, 10 bases remained unmatched. Germline CDR1 SGDLS, CDR2 YYNGEE. There are 15 residues in the CDR3. The chain employs TRBV9 and TRBJ1-6, with 8 bases lining up with TRBD1. Input material: PBMCs. This clonotype originated in a man aged 30-40 years in good health and CMV-seronegative. CDR3 protein: CASSLDRVARSPLHF. The CDR3 nucleotides read TGTGCCAGCAGCTTGGACAGGGTCGCGCGATCACCCCTCCACTTT. Drawing the rest from reference TRBV9 and TRBJ1-6, the complete variable domain is DSGVTQTPKHLITATGQRVTLRCSPRSGDLSVYWYQQSLDQGLQFLIQYYNGEERAKGNILERFSAQQFPDLHSELNLSSLELGDSALYFCASSLDRVARSPLHFGNGTRLTVT.